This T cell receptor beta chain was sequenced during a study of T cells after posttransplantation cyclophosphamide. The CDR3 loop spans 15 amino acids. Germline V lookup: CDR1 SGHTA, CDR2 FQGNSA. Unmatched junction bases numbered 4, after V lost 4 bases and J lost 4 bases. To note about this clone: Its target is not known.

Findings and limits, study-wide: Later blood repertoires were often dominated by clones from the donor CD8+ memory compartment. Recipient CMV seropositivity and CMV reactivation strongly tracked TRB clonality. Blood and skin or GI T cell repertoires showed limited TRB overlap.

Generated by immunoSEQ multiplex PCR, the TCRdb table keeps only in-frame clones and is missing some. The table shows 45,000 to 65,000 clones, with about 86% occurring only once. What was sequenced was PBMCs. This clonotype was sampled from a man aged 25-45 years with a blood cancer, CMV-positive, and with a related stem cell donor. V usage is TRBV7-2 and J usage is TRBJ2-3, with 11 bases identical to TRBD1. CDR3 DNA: TGTGCCAGCAGCTGGACAGGGGGCGAAGCAGATACGCAGTATTTT. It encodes CASSWTGGEADTQYF.